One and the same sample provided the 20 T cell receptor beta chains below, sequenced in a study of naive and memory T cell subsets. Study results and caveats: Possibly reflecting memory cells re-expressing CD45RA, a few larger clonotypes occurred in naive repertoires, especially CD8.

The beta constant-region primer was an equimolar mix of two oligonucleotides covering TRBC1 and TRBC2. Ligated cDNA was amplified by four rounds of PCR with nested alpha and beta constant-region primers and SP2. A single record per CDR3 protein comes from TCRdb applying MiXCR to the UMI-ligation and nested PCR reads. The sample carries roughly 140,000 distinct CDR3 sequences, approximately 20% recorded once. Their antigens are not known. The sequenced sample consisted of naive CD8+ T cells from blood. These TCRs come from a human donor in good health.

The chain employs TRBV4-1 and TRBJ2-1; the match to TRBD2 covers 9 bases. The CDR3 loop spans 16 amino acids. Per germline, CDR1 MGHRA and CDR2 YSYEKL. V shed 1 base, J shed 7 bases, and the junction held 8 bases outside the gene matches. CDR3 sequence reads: CASSQVLTSGLNEQFF. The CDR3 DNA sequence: TGCGCCAGCAGCCAAGTCCTGACTAGCGGTCTAAATGAGCAGTTCTTC.

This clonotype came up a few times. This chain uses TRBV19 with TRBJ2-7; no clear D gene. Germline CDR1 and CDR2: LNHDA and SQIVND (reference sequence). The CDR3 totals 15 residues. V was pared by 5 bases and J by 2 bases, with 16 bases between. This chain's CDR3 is CASSPGPRTAYEQYF. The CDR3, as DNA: TGTGCCAGTAGTCCGGGCCCCCGAACAGCCTACGAGCAGTACTTC.

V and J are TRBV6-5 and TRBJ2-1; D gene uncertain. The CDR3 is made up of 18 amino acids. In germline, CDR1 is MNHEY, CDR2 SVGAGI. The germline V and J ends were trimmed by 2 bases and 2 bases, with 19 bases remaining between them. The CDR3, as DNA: TGTGCCAGCAGTTACACGAGTTTTTCAGCTCTAACCTACAATGAGCAGTTCTTC. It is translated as CASSYTSFSALTYNEQFF.

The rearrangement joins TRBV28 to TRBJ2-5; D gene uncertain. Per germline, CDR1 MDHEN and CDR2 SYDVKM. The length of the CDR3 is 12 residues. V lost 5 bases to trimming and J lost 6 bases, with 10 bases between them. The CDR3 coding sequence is TGTGCCAGCAGTACCCTCGTGAAGACCCAGTACTTC. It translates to CASSTLVKTQYF.

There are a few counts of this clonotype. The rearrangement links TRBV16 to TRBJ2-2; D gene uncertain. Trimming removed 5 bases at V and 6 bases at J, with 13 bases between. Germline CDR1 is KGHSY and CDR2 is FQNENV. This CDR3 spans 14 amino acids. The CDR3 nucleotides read TGTGCCAGCAGCACATACGCGAGCTCCGGGGAGCTGTTTTTT. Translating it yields CASSTYASSGELFF.

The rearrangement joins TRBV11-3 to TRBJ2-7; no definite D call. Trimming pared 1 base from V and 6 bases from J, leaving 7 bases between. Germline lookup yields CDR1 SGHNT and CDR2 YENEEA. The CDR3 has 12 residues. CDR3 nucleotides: TGTGCCAGCAGCTTAGGTTCTGGCGAGCAGTACTTC. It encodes CASSLGSGEQYF.

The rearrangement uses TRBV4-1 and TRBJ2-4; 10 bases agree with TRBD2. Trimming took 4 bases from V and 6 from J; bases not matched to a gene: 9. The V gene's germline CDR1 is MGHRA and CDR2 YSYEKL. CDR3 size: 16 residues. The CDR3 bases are TGCGCCAGCAGCCCCCGGGTAGCGGGAGGTGTAAACATTCAGTACTTC. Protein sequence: CASSPRVAGGVNIQYF.

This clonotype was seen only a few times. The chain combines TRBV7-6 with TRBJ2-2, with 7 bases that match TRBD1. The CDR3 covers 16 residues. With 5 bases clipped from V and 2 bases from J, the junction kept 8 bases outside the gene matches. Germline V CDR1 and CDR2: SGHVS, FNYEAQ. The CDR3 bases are TGTGCCAGCAGCGGACCGACAGGGCCCAACACCGGGGAGCTGTTTTTT. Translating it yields CASSGPTGPNTGELFF. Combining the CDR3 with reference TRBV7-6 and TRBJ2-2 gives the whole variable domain GAGVSQSPRYKVTKRGQDVALRCDPISGHVSLYWYRQALGQGPEFLTYFNYEAQQDKSGLPNDRFSAERPEGSISTLTIQRTEQRDSAMYRCASSGPTGPNTGELFFGEGSRLTVL.

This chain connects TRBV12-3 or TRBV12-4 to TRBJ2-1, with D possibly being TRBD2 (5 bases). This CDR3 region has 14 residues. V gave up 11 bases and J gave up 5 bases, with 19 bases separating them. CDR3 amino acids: CALVGSEAHNEQFF. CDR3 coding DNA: TGTGCCCTAGTAGGTAGCGAGGCCCACAATGAGCAGTTCTTC.

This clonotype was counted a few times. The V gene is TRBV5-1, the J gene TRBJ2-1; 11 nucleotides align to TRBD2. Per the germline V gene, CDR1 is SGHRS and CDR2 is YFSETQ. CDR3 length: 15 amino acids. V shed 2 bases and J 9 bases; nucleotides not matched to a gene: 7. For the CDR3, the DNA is TGCGCCAGCAGCTTAGAACTAGCGGGAGATCTTGAGCAGTTCTTC. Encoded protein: CASSLELAGDLEQFF.

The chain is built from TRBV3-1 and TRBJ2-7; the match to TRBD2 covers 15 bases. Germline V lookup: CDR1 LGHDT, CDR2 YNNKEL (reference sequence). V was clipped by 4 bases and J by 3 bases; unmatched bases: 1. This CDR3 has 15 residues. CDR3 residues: CASSRGLAGGYEQYF. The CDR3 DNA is TGTGCCAGCAGCCGGGGACTAGCGGGAGGCTACGAGCAGTACTTC.

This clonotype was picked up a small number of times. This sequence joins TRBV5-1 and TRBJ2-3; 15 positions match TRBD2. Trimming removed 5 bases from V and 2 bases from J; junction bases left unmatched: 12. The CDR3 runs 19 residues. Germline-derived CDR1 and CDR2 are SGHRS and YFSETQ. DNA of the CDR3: TGCGCCAGCAGTAACTCACCGGGACTAGCGGGAGGCCTCACAGATACGCAGTATTTT. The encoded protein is CASSNSPGLAGGLTDTQYF.

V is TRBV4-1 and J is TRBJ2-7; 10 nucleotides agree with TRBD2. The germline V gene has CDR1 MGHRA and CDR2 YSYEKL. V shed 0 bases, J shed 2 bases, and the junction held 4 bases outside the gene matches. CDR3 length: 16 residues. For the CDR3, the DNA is TGCGCCAGCAGCCAAGATTCTAGCGGGAGTCCCTACGAGCAGTACTTC. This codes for CASSQDSSGSPYEQYF.

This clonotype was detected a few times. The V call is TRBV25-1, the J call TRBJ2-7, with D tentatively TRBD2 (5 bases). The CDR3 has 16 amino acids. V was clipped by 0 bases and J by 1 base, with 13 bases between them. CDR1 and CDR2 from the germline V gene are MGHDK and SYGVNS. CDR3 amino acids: CASSEYTAGGSYEQYF. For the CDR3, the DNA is TGTGCCAGCAGTGAATATACGGCGGGCGGGTCCTACGAGCAGTACTTC.

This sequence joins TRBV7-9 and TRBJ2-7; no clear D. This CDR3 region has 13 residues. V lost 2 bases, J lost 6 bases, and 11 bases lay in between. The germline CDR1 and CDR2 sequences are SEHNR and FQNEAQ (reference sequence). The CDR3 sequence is CASSLIAPGEQYF. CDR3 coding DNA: TGTGCCAGCAGCTTAATTGCCCCTGGCGAGCAGTACTTC.

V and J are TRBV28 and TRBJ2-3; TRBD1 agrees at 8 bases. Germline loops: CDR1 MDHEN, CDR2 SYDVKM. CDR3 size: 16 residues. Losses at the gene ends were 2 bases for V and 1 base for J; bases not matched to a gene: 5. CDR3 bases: TGTGCCAGCAGTTTACTAGTGGGACAGGGCACAGATACGCAGTATTTT. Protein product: CASSLLVGQGTDTQYF.

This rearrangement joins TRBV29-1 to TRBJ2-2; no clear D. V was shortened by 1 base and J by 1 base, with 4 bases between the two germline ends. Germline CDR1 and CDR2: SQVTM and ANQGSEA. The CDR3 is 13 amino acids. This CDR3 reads CSVEAVNTGELFF. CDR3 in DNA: TGCAGCGTTGAAGCCGTGAACACCGGGGAGCTGTTTTTT.

CDR3 bases: TGTGCCAGCGGAGGCAATGAGCAGTTCTTC. Translating gives CASGGNEQFF. The chain has TRBV7-6 and TRBJ2-1; weak D call: TRBD2 (5 bases). Germline loops: CDR1 SGHVS, CDR2 FNYEAQ. The CDR3 is made up of 10 amino acids. V shed 8 bases and J shed 6 bases, with 5 bases lying between them.

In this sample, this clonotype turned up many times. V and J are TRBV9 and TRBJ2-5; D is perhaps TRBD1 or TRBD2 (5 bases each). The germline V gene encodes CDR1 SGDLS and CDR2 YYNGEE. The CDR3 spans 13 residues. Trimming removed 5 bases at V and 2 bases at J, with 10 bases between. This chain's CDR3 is CASRGDGQETQYF. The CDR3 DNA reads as TGTGCCAGCAGAGGGGACGGACAAGAGACCCAGTACTTC. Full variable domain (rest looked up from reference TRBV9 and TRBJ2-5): DSGVTQTPKHLITATGQRVTLRCSPRSGDLSVYWYQQSLDQGLQFLIQYYNGEERAKGNILERFSAQQFPDLHSELNLSSLELGDSALYFCASRGDGQETQYFGPGTRLLVL.

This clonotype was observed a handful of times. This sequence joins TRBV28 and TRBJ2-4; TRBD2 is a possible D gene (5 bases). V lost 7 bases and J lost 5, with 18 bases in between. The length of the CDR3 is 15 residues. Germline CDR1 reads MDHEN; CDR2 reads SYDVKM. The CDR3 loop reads CASTKSWAAENIQYF. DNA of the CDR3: TGTGCCAGCACCAAATCTTGGGCAGCGGAAAACATTCAGTACTTC.